This TCR beta chain was sequenced in a study of OX40 agonist ivuxolimab in advanced cancers. Study details: Partial responses occurred in three patients (one hepatocellular carcinoma, two cutaneous melanoma).

Study-wide results and limits: Among T cells, CD8+ cells averaged more expanded clones than CD4+ cells. Low normalized clonal expansion also occurred in some nonresponding patients.

A history of autoimmune disease or systemic immunosuppression excluded patients. The data were produced by immunoSEQ multiplex PCR, yet TCRdb's version contains in-frame clones alone and is incomplete. The table lists some 83,000 clones, 70% to 90% of them singletons. Germline V gene lookup returns CDR1 SQVTM and CDR2 ANQGSEA. CDR3 size: 13 residues. V shed 6 bases, J shed 3 bases, and the junction held 6 bases outside the gene matches. As concerns this clone: Its antigen is as yet unknown.

The rearrangement uses TRBV29-1 and TRBJ2-7; 9 bases map to TRBD1. The TCR comes from an adult with an advanced solid tumor such as melanoma, head and neck, liver or kidney cancer. This material consisted of CD4+ or CD8+ T cells sorted from blood, taken in a trial of the OX40 agonist ivuxolimab. The CDR3 coding sequence is TGCAGCGTCCGATTGGGACAGGGCTACGAGCAGTACTTC. It is translated as CSVRLGQGYEQYF.